Listed below are T cell receptor beta chains from one sample, sequenced in a study of cytomegalovirus exposure and HLA in healthy donors. Libraries were prepared by immunoSEQ multiplex PCR; TCRdb keeps only in-frame clonotypes and omits some of them. Seen here are around 300,000 clones, around 90% observed once, and the top ten hold roughly 2%. The sequenced sample consisted of PBMCs. These receptor sequences come from a woman younger than 30 in good health and CMV-seronegative. The CDR3 runs from the conserved cysteine through the conserved F or W. Fields, in order: clone size, V gene, D gene, J gene, CDR3 DNA, CDR3 protein. D genes are given only for firm matches. Clone size appears in some rows only: once, few, many, or a class for an expanded clone.

clone_size: .
v_call: TRBV2
d_call: .
j_call: TRBJ1-4
cdr3_nt: TGTGCCGGCGTAGATGGTGGTGGAGATGAAAAACTGTTTTTT
cdr3_aa: CAGVDGGGDEKLFF

clone_size: .
v_call: TRBV10-3
d_call: .
j_call: TRBJ2-5
cdr3_nt: TGTGCCATCAGTCAGCGGCAGACACAAGAGACCCAGTACTTC
cdr3_aa: CAISQRQTQETQYF

clone_size: .
v_call: TRBV11-2
d_call: .
j_call: TRBJ1-3
cdr3_nt: TGTGCCAGCAGCGGAGGGGCAGTTCGAAACACCATATATTTT
cdr3_aa: CASSGGAVRNTIYF

clone_size: .
v_call: TRBV29-1
d_call: .
j_call: TRBJ2-7
cdr3_nt: TGCAGCGTCACACCCCAGGACAGACCTTTTTACGAGCAGTACTTC
cdr3_aa: CSVTPQDRPFYEQYF

clone_size: once
v_call: TRBV7-6
d_call: .
j_call: TRBJ1-2
cdr3_nt: TGTGCCAGCCGCCCTGGGGGGGGAAACTATGGCTACACCTTC
cdr3_aa: CASRPGGGNYGYTF

clone_size: .
v_call: TRBV5-1
d_call: TRBD2
j_call: TRBJ2-1
cdr3_nt: TGCGCCAGCAGCTACACTAGCGGGGTAAACAATGAGCAGTTCTTC
cdr3_aa: CASSYTSGVNNEQFF

clone_size: .
v_call: TRBV7-7
d_call: TRBD2
j_call: TRBJ2-5
cdr3_nt: TGTGCTAGCAGCCCGGGACTAGCGGGAAGACAAGAGACCCAGTACTTC
cdr3_aa: CASSPGLAGRQETQYF

clone_size: .
v_call: TRBV6-5
d_call: .
j_call: TRBJ2-3
cdr3_nt: TGTGCCAGCAAAAGGGGGAGGGGGACAGATACGCAGTATTTT
cdr3_aa: CASKRGRGTDTQYF

clone_size: .
v_call: TRBV30
d_call: .
j_call: TRBJ2-1
cdr3_nt: TGTGCCTGTCCACAGGGGGGGCATGAGCAGTTCTTC
cdr3_aa: CACPQGGHEQFF

clone_size: .
v_call: TRBV4-2
d_call: TRBD1
j_call: TRBJ1-6
cdr3_nt: TGTGCCAGCAGCCGAATCCCGGGACAGGGGTCAAGCTCCTATAATTCACCCCTCCACTTT
cdr3_aa: CASSRIPGQGSSSYNSPLHF

clone_size: .
v_call: TRBV10-1
d_call: TRBD2
j_call: TRBJ2-1
cdr3_nt: TGCGCCAGCAGTTTGGGCGCGGGGGGGCGAGGGCCCAATGAGCAGTTCTTC
cdr3_aa: CASSLGAGGRGPNEQFF

clone_size: few
v_call: TRBV6-4
d_call: TRBD1
j_call: TRBJ2-7
cdr3_nt: TGTGCCAGCAGGGGACAGGTTGTCAACGAGCAGTACTTC
cdr3_aa: CASRGQVVNEQYF

clone_size: .
v_call: TRBV6-5
d_call: TRBD1
j_call: TRBJ1-1
cdr3_nt: TGTGCCAGCAGTTACTCCGAGACAGGGCCAGGCACTGAAGCTTTCTTT
cdr3_aa: CASSYSETGPGTEAFF

clone_size: .
v_call: TRBV13
d_call: .
j_call: TRBJ2-7
cdr3_nt: TGTGCCAGCAGCCCCAGTGATGCCTCCTACGAGCAGTACTTC
cdr3_aa: CASSPSDASYEQYF

clone_size: few
v_call: TRBV9
d_call: TRBD2
j_call: TRBJ2-3
cdr3_nt: TGTGCCAGCAGCGGCGGGGGGCGGGCCGATACGCAGTATTTT
cdr3_aa: CASSGGGRADTQYF

clone_size: .
v_call: TRBV7-2
d_call: TRBD2
j_call: TRBJ2-7
cdr3_nt: TGTGCCAGCAGCTTAGTGGGACTAGCTCGGTCGGTCGAGCAGTACTTC
cdr3_aa: CASSLVGLARSVEQYF

clone_size: .
v_call: TRBV6-5
d_call: TRBD1
j_call: TRBJ2-7
cdr3_nt: TGTGCCAGCAGTTACTGGGCAGGGGGCTCCTACGAGCAGTACTTC
cdr3_aa: CASSYWAGGSYEQYF

clone_size: .
v_call: TRBV9
d_call: .
j_call: TRBJ2-3
cdr3_nt: TGTGCCAGCAGCGTAGAGAATAGCGTGGATACGCAGTATTTT
cdr3_aa: CASSVENSVDTQYF

clone_size: .
v_call: TRBV27
d_call: TRBD1
j_call: TRBJ2-5
cdr3_nt: TGTGCCAGCAGTTTACGCCGACAAGGGGGCCATTGGCAGTACTTC
cdr3_aa: CASSLRRQGGHWQYF

clone_size: .
v_call: TRBV4-2
d_call: TRBD1
j_call: TRBJ1-2
cdr3_nt: TGTGCCAGCAGCCCCGGGACAGGGCTCGATGGCTACACCTTC
cdr3_aa: CASSPGTGLDGYTF

clone_size: .
v_call: TRBV7-6
d_call: .
j_call: TRBJ1-2
cdr3_nt: TGTGCCAGCAGCCCAGGACAGCTCGGTGGCTACACCTTC
cdr3_aa: CASSPGQLGGYTF

clone_size: .
v_call: TRBV25-1
d_call: TRBD1
j_call: TRBJ1-3
cdr3_nt: TGTGCCAGCAGTGAAGGGGTTGACAGGGGCGGAAACACCATATATTTT
cdr3_aa: CASSEGVDRGGNTIYF

clone_size: .
v_call: TRBV25-1
d_call: .
j_call: TRBJ2-4
cdr3_nt: TGTGCCAGCAGTGAATGGGGACTTGAGCATCCCTCGGGCATTCAGTACTTC
cdr3_aa: CASSEWGLEHPSGIQYF

clone_size: .
v_call: TRBV5-1
d_call: .
j_call: TRBJ2-7
cdr3_nt: TGCGCCAGCAGCTTGCAGGGTAGGGACTACGAGCAGTACTTC
cdr3_aa: CASSLQGRDYEQYF

clone_size: .
v_call: TRBV19
d_call: .
j_call: TRBJ2-7
cdr3_nt: TGTGCCAGCCGTAGTAGAGACACTTCCTACGAGCAGTACTTC
cdr3_aa: CASRSRDTSYEQYF

clone_size: .
v_call: TRBV19
d_call: .
j_call: TRBJ2-1
cdr3_nt: TGTGCCAGTAGTGGAGGGGTAAGCTCCTACAATGAGCAGTTCTTC
cdr3_aa: CASSGGVSSYNEQFF

clone_size: .
v_call: TRBV19
d_call: .
j_call: TRBJ1-5
cdr3_nt: TGTGCCAGTACCCCATTGGGAGCCAATCAGCCCCAGCATTTT
cdr3_aa: CASTPLGANQPQHF